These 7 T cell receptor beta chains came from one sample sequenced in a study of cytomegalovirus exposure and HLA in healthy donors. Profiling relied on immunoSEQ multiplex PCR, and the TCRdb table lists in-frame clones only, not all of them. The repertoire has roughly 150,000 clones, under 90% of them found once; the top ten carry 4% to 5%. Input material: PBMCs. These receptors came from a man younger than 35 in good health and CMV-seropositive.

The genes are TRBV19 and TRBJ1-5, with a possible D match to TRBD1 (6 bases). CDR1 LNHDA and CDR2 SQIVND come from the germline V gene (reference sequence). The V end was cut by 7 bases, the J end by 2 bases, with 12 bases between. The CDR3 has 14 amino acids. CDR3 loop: CASKTAGGNQPQHF. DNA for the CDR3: TGTGCCAGTAAAACGGCAGGGGGCAATCAGCCCCAGCATTTT.

DNA for the CDR3: TGTGCCAGCAACCTGGGGGACAGGGAATACAATGAGCAGTTCTTC. Its translation is CASNLGDREYNEQFF. The V gene is TRBV7-9, the J gene TRBJ2-1; 9 bases are a match to TRBD1. Germline V CDR1 and CDR2: SEHNR, FQNEAQ (reference sequence). The CDR3 covers 15 residues. V lost 7 bases to trimming and J lost 4 bases; unmatched junction nucleotides: 8.

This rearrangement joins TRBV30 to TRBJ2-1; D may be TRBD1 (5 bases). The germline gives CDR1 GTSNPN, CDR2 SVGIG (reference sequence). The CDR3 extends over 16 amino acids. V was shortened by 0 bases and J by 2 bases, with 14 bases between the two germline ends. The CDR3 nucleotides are TGTGCCTGGAGTGTACGAAAGGGGAAGGCCTACAATGAGCAGTTCTTC. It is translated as CAWSVRKGKAYNEQFF.

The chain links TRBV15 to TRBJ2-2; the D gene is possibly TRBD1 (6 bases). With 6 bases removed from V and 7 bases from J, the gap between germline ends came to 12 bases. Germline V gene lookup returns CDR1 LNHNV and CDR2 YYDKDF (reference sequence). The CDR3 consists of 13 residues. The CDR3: CATSTRGGGELFF. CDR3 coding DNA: TGTGCCACCAGTACTAGAGGGGGCGGGGAGCTGTTTTTT.

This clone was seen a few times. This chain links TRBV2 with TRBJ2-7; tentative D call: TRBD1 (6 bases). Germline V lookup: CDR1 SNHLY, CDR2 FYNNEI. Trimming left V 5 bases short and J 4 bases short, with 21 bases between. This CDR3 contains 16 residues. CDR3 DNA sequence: TGTGCCAGCAGTCTCCCGAAGCAGACAGGAAGATACGAGCAGTACTTC. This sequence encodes CASSLPKQTGRYEQYF.

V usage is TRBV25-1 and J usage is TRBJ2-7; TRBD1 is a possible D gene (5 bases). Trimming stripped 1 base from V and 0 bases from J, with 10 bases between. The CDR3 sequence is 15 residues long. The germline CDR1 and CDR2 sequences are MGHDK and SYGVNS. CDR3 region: CASSESGSSSYEQYF. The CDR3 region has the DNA TGTGCCAGCAGTGAATCAGGGTCGTCCTCCTACGAGCAGTACTTC.

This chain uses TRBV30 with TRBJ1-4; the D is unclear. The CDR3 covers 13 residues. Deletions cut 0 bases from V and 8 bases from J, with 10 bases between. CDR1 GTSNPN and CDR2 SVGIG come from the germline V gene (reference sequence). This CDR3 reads CAWSVQGSEKLFF. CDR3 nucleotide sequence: TGTGCCTGGAGTGTACAAGGTAGCGAAAAACTGTTTTTT.